These 10 T cell receptor beta chains originate from one sample sequenced in a study of T-cell memory formation after mild COVID-19. TCRdb fed the 5' RACE reads into MiXCR, producing one record per CDR3 protein. The table records about 160,000 distinct CDR3 sequences, less than 40% of them present only once. Input material: PBMCs or a T cell subset sorted from them (not recorded which). The receptors were gathered from an adult woman who had mild COVID-19 (a few samples of this study predate the infection). Cell type and time point are not known.

This chain uses TRBV18 with TRBJ1-1; D gene unclear. Germline CDR1 is KGHSH and CDR2 is LQKENI. V was trimmed by 3 bases and J by 5 bases, leaving 4 bases between them. The length of the CDR3 is 11 residues. The CDR3, as DNA: TGTGCCAGCTCACCGGAAACTGAAGCTTTCTTT. It yields the protein CASSPETEAFF.

This sequence joins TRBV7-2 and TRBJ2-7; 7 nucleotides align to TRBD1. V lost 1 base, J lost 4 bases, and 7 bases stayed unmatched. Germline loops: CDR1 SGHTA, CDR2 FQGNSA. The CDR3 consists of 15 residues. The CDR3 DNA sequence: TGTGCCAGCAGCTTAGGGGGGACAGCCCTTTACGAGCAGTACTTC. Its translation: CASSLGGTALYEQYF. Together with reference TRBV7-2 and TRBJ2-7, the CDR3 gives the full variable domain: GAGVSQSPSNKVTEKGKDVELRCDPISGHTALYWYRQSLGQGLEFLIYFQGNSAPDKSGLPSDRFSAERTGGSVSTLTIQRTQQEDSAVYLCASSLGGTALYEQYFGPGTRLTVT.

The V and J genes are TRBV2 and TRBJ2-7; D assignment may be TRBD1 or TRBD2 (5 bases each). This CDR3 is 16 amino acids long. Per the germline V gene, CDR1 is SNHLY and CDR2 is FYNNEI. Between the trimmed V and J ends, which lost 4 bases and 1 base, there was a span of 17 bases. The chain's CDR3 is CASSASGRGDSYEQYF. CDR3 in DNA: TGTGCCAGCAGTGCTTCGGGGCGAGGGGATTCCTACGAGCAGTACTTC.

The chain uses TRBV29-1 and TRBJ1-5; a weak D match, TRBD1 (6 bases). Germline-derived CDR1 and CDR2 are SQVTM and ANQGSEA. The CDR3 is 14 residues long. With 2 bases removed from V and 6 bases from J, the gap between germline ends came to 14 bases. The CDR3 is CSVESIGGGQPQHF. The CDR3 coding sequence is TGCAGCGTTGAAAGCATAGGGGGTGGTCAGCCCCAGCATTTT.

The chain is built from TRBV5-1 and TRBJ2-3, with D possibly matching TRBD2 (7 bases). The germline V and J ends were trimmed by 3 bases and 4 bases, with 12 bases remaining between them. This CDR3 contains 14 residues. Germline CDR1 and CDR2: SGHRS and YFSETQ. For the CDR3, the DNA is TGCGCCAGCAGCTGGGGGGGCACTTCAGATACGCAGTATTTT. It is translated as CASSWGGTSDTQYF.

V and J are TRBV6-1 and TRBJ1-1; the D is unclear. This CDR3 comprises 15 residues. V was cut by 2 bases and J by 4 bases, with 14 bases left in between. Germline V gives CDR1 MNHNS, CDR2 SASEGT. The CDR3 reads CASSEKVVLATEAFF. The CDR3 bases are TGTGCCAGCAGTGAAAAGGTGGTTCTGGCCACTGAAGCTTTCTTT.

This clonotype occurred many times. V usage is TRBV3-1 and J usage is TRBJ1-6; tentative D call: TRBD1 (6 bases). V was clipped by 0 bases and J by 7 bases, with 13 bases between them. CDR1 and CDR2 (germline): LGHDT, YNNKEL (reference sequence). The CDR3 sequence is 16 residues long. The CDR3 sequence is CASSQEGTGWNSPLHF. CDR3 in DNA: TGTGCCAGCAGCCAAGAGGGTACAGGGTGGAATTCACCCCTCCACTTT.

The table lists this clonotype with a few counts. V and J are TRBV27 and TRBJ1-5; 9 nucleotides line up with TRBD1. The junction had 12 bases not matched to a gene; V was cut back by 6 bases and J by 3 bases. CDR1 is MNHEY and CDR2 is SMNVEV in the germline V gene (reference sequence). This CDR3 spans 17 amino acids. CDR3 nucleotide sequence: TGTGCCAGCAGGCCCTCGCCCCGGACAGGGGACAATCAGCCCCAGCATTTT. This encodes CASRPSPRTGDNQPQHF.

This chain uses TRBV3-1 with TRBJ1-5, with D possibly being TRBD1 (6 bases). Germline CDR1 reads LGHDT; CDR2 reads YNNKEL (reference sequence). V was clipped by 4 bases and J by 2 bases, with 9 bases between them. The CDR3 extends over 14 amino acids. For the CDR3, the DNA is TGTGCCAGCAGCCTAGGACAGCGCAATCAGCCCCAGCATTTT. As protein: CASSLGQRNQPQHF.

This clonotype came up a few times. The chain joins TRBV27 to TRBJ1-1; unclear D gene. Germline V gene data show CDR1 as MNHEY and CDR2 as SMNVEV (reference sequence). This CDR3 has 18 residues. V lost 2 bases and J lost 1, with 20 bases in between. CDR3 sequence reads: CASSLARNAPAPNTEAFF. The CDR3 nucleotides are TGTGCCAGCAGTTTAGCGAGGAATGCCCCGGCCCCGAACACTGAAGCTTTCTTT.